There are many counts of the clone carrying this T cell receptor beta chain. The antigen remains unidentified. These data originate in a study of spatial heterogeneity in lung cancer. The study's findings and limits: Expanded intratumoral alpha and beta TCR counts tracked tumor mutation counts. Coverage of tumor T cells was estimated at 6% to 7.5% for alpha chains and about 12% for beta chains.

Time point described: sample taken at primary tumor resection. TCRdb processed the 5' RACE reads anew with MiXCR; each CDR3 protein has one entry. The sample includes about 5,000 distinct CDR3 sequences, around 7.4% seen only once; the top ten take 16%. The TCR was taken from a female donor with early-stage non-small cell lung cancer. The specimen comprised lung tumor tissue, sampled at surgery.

This chain's CDR3 is CASSLTGTSTDTQYF. The CDR3 nucleotides read TGTGCCAGCAGTTTAACAGGGACTAGCACAGATACGCAGTATTTT. The chain is built from TRBV6-2 or TRBV6-3 and TRBJ2-3; D is perhaps TRBD1 or TRBD2 (6 bases each). Germline CDR1 MNHEY, CDR2 SVGEGT. The CDR3 has 15 residues. V lost 4 bases to trimming and J lost 0 bases, with 11 bases between them.